The rows below give T cell receptor beta chains drawn from one sample of a study of blood T cell repertoires in COVID-19. The assay was immunoSEQ multiplex PCR, and TCRdb's table has in-frame clones only and misses some. This repertoire shows 270,000 or so clones, around 89% found once; its top ten account for around 1.9%. Sequencing was performed on peripheral blood. These receptors all stem from a woman aged 60-75 years with COVID-19, enrolled during active disease. The CDR3 runs from the conserved cysteine through the conserved F or W. D genes are given only for firm matches. Part of the rows lack a size; the others show once, few, many or a class for expanded clones.

cdr3_aa cdr3_nt clone_size j_call d_call v_call
CASMGEGGYGYTF TGTGCCAGCATGGGGGAGGGGGGCTATGGCTACACCTTC . TRBJ1-2 . TRBV6-5
CASSIFFHRGIFYEQYF TGTGCCAGTAGTATCTTTTTTCACAGGGGAATTTTTTACGAGCAGTACTTC . TRBJ2-7 TRBD1 TRBV19
CASSRVDTGELFF TGTGCCAGCAGCCGAGTGGACACCGGGGAGCTGTTTTTT . TRBJ2-2 . TRBV3-1/TRBV3-2
CAWSGQGPEAFF TGTGCCTGGAGTGGCCAGGGGCCTGAAGCTTTCTTT . TRBJ1-1 . TRBV30
CSASARQGNTEAFF TGCAGTGCTAGTGCCCGACAGGGGAACACTGAAGCTTTCTTT once TRBJ1-1 TRBD1 TRBV20-1
CASSRSTGSTGELFF TGTGCCAGCAGCCGGAGTACAGGTTCTACCGGGGAGCTGTTTTTT once TRBJ2-2 . TRBV4-2
CASSLAGTGNYGYTF TGTGCCAGCAGCTTGGCCGGGACAGGGAACTATGGCTACACCTTC . TRBJ1-2 TRBD1 TRBV5-6
CASTITGVAEKLFF TGTGCCAGCACCATTACCGGAGTAGCTGAAAAACTGTTTTTT . TRBJ1-4 . TRBV7-9
CASSYSTTGSTEAFF TGTGCCAGCAGTTACTCGACAACAGGGAGCACTGAAGCTTTCTTT . TRBJ1-1 . TRBV6-2/TRBV6-3
CASSKGLPYQPQHF TGTGCCAGCAGCAAAGGACTCCCCTATCAGCCCCAGCATTTT . TRBJ1-5 . TRBV3-1/TRBV3-2
CAWTHPQGFGYGYTF TGTGCCTGGACCCACCCCCAGGGCTTCGGCTATGGCTACACCTTC . TRBJ1-2 . TRBV30
CASSAAVTTDTQYF TGTGCCAGCAGCGCAGCGGTTACCACAGATACGCAGTATTTT . TRBJ2-3 . TRBV7-9
CASSSVYVYGYTF TGTGCCAGCAGCTCAGTTTATGTGTATGGCTACACCTTC . TRBJ1-2 . TRBV7-9
CASRELGGNSYNEQFF TGCGCCAGCAGGGAGTTAGGGGGAAACTCCTACAATGAGCAGTTCTTC . TRBJ2-1 . TRBV5-1
CASSVRTTGGSFGNTIYF TGTGCCAGCAGTGTAAGGACGACAGGGGGCTCCTTTGGAAACACCATATATTTT . TRBJ1-3 TRBD1 TRBV7-8
CASSTDTGNTIYF TGTGCCAGCAGCACCGACACTGGAAACACCATATATTTT . TRBJ1-3 . TRBV2
CASSIQTGGEQFF TGTGCCAGTAGTATTCAAACAGGGGGTGAGCAGTTCTTC . TRBJ2-1 TRBD1 TRBV19
CASRMTGLNTEAFF TGTGCCAGCAGAATGACAGGGCTGAACACTGAAGCTTTCTTT . TRBJ1-1 TRBD1 TRBV6-5
CASSVGGSRGTEAFF TGTGCCAGCAGCGTAGGTGGTTCCAGGGGCACTGAAGCTTTCTTT . TRBJ1-1 . TRBV9
CASSDDRNSNQPQHF TGTGCCAGCAGTGATGACAGGAATAGCAATCAGCCCCAGCATTTT few TRBJ1-5 . TRBV2
CASSQGDRGLYEQYF TGTGCCAGTAGTCAGGGGGACAGGGGCCTCTACGAGCAGTACTTC . TRBJ2-7 TRBD1 TRBV19
CASSVPPGQSSYNEQFF TGTGCCAGCAGTGTACCTCCAGGACAGAGCTCCTACAATGAGCAGTTCTTC . TRBJ2-1 . TRBV2
CASSPRYSNQPQHF TGTGCCAGCAGCCCGAGGTATAGCAATCAGCCCCAGCATTTT . TRBJ1-5 . TRBV4-2
CASVGTGGREAFF TGTGCCAGCGTGGGGACAGGGGGCCGTGAAGCTTTCTTT . TRBJ1-1 TRBD1 TRBV6-5
CASSQGQGGGTEAFF TGTGCCAGCAGCCAAGGACAGGGGGGTGGCACTGAAGCTTTCTTT . TRBJ1-1 TRBD1 TRBV4-2
CASTNSQGKWAQYF TGTGCCAGCACAAATTCCCAGGGTAAATGGGCCCAGTACTTC . TRBJ2-5 . TRBV2
CASSRDRGVYGYTF TGTGCCAGCAGCAGGGACAGGGGCGTCTATGGCTACACCTTC . TRBJ1-2 TRBD1 TRBV5-8
CASSLGAGGTAGNTIYF TGTGCCAGCAGCTTGGGTGCCGGGGGGACGGCGGGAAACACCATATATTTT . TRBJ1-3 . TRBV5-6
CASSLWDTLRGANVLTF TGCGCCAGCAGCCTATGGGACACCTTGCGTGGGGCCAACGTCCTGACTTTC . TRBJ2-6 . TRBV4-1
CASSLAGTFYTF TGTGCCAGCAGCTTAGCGGGGACATTCTACACCTTC once TRBJ1-2 . TRBV7-9
CASSPSTGAVGETQYF TGTGCCAGCAGCCCGTCGACAGGGGCGGTTGGAGAGACCCAGTACTTC . TRBJ2-5 TRBD1 TRBV3-1/TRBV3-2
CASSNTGGLAETQYF TGTGCCAGCAGCAACACAGGGGGCTTGGCGGAGACCCAGTACTTC . TRBJ2-5 TRBD1 TRBV7-3
CASTLTGEEYSNQPQHF TGTGCCAGCACTCTCACGGGGGAAGAGTATAGCAATCAGCCCCAGCATTTT . TRBJ1-5 . TRBV2
CASSSGIRREETQYF TGTGCCAGCAGCTCGGGGATAAGGCGGGAAGAGACCCAGTACTTC once TRBJ2-5 . TRBV5-8
CASSYPGAPSTQETQYF TGTGCCAGCAGTTACCCGGGAGCACCCTCCACACAAGAGACCCAGTACTTC . TRBJ2-5 . TRBV6-2/TRBV6-3
CASSPKRGGYNEQFF TGTGCCAGCAGTCCGAAGCGGGGGGGTTACAATGAGCAGTTCTTC . TRBJ2-1 TRBD2 TRBV6-4
CASSLGQGAYGYTF TGTGCCAGCAGCTTAGGACAGGGGGCCTATGGCTACACCTTC . TRBJ1-2 TRBD1 TRBV5-6
CASSQDLAGGRETQYF TGCGCCAGCAGCCAAGATCTAGCGGGAGGTAGGGAGACCCAGTACTTC . TRBJ2-5 TRBD2 TRBV4-3
CASRPTVQETQYF TGTGCCAGCAGACCTACGGTCCAAGAGACCCAGTACTTC . TRBJ2-5 . TRBV6-5
CASRTDPLGSGTQYF TGTGCCAGCAGGACAGACCCCCTAGGATCGGGGACCCAGTACTTC . TRBJ2-5 . TRBV6-5
CASSFRGPGVYEQYF TGTGCCAGCAGCTTCCGCGGGCCTGGGGTCTACGAGCAGTACTTC . TRBJ2-7 . TRBV13
CASSEAAAANYGYTF TGTGCCAGCAGTGAAGCGGCGGCGGCTAACTATGGCTACACCTTC . TRBJ1-2 . TRBV6-1
CASSFGQGGFGNEKLFF TGTGCCAGCAGCTTTGGGCAGGGTGGTTTTGGGAATGAAAAACTGTTTTTT . TRBJ1-4 . TRBV11-2
CAWREGGNTGELFF TGTGCCTGGAGAGAAGGGGGCAACACCGGGGAGCTGTTTTTT once TRBJ2-2 TRBD1 TRBV30
CASSRLGAGVNTEAFF TGTGCCAGCAGCCGCCTTGGGGCAGGGGTGAACACTGAAGCTTTCTTT . TRBJ1-1 . TRBV4-2
CASVQDLAIGELFF TGTGCCAGCGTCCAAGACCTAGCTATCGGGGAGCTGTTTTTT . TRBJ2-2 . TRBV11-2
CASGMGRGGRETQYF TGTGCCAGCGGAATGGGACGGGGGGGACGAGAGACCCAGTACTTC . TRBJ2-5 TRBD2 TRBV27
CASSFGQQPQHF TGTGCCAGCAGTTTTGGGCAGCAGCCCCAGCATTTT . TRBJ1-5 . TRBV12-3/TRBV12-4
CASSPLYNSPLHF TGTGCCAGCAGCCCCCTCTATAATTCACCCCTCCACTTT . TRBJ1-6 . TRBV7-2
CASSHRNSGTGELFF TGCGCCAGCAGTCACCGAAACAGCGGGACCGGGGAGCTGTTTTTT . TRBJ2-2 . TRBV23-1
CASSQSREVGSGNTIYF TGTGCCAGCAGCCAATCGAGGGAGGTTGGGTCTGGAAACACCATATATTTT . TRBJ1-3 . TRBV3-1/TRBV3-2
CASSESGTGTWLTQYF TGTGCCAGCAGTGAGTCCGGGACAGGGACTTGGTTGACCCAGTACTTC once TRBJ2-5 TRBD1 TRBV25-1
CASSLQQGVTEAFF TGTGCCAGCAGCTTACAGCAAGGAGTCACTGAAGCTTTCTTT . TRBJ1-1 . TRBV11-2
CASSLSGTGVETQYF TGCGCCAGCAGCTTGTCAGGGACAGGGGTTGAGACCCAGTACTTC . TRBJ2-5 TRBD1 TRBV5-1